This T cell receptor beta chain was captured in a study of CXCR3-negative and CXCR3-positive naive CD8 T cells. Study results and limitations: Unlike memory cells, which differed, naive CXCR3-negative and CXCR3-positive cells had similar TRBV-TRBJ usage. Diversity was high in both naive subsets and much lower in memory cells. A higher hydrophobicity marked the TRB CDR3s of CXCR3-positive naive cells versus CXCR3-negative naive cells.

By phenotype, naive CD8+ T cells were CD45RO-CCR7+CD27+CD95-. Of note for this clonotype: Antigen specificity is unknown.

The libraries of TRB cDNA were prepared using 5' RACE with UMI labels. With the 5' RACE reads reprocessed, TCRdb shows one record per CDR3 protein and no DNA. The sample table includes about 150,000 distinct CDR3 sequences. CDR1 is MDHEN and CDR2 is SYDVKM in the germline V gene. This CDR3 has 15 amino acids. The sample taken for sequencing was naive CXCR3+ CD8+ T cells from blood. Sample subset: CD45RO-CCR7+CD27+CD95- naive CD8+ T cells expressing CXCR3 (TNR3+). The receptor was isolated from a human donor in good health. Some clones in this sample may be carry-over from other donors' samples. This chain joins TRBV28 and TRBJ2-1; TCRdb's D gene call, TRBD2, goes unchecked for lack of DNA. Here the CDR3 reads CASSLGSVSYNEQFF.